What follows are 9 T cell receptor beta chains derived from one specimen sequenced in a study of blood T cell repertoires in COVID-19. Assay used: immunoSEQ multiplex PCR; TCRdb lists only in-frame clones, some missing. The data contain some 130,000 clones, 84% of them seen just once; the ten biggest clones take up under 15%. The sequenced sample was peripheral blood. The source of these receptors is a woman in her 30s who had recovered from COVID-19.

The chain uses TRBV14 and TRBJ2-1; 15 bases agree with TRBD2. The CDR3 loop spans 21 amino acids. The V segment lost 4 bases and the J segment 0 bases; nucleotides outside the gene matches: 13. The germline V gene encodes CDR1 SGHDN and CDR2 FVKESK. This CDR3 reads CASSRLGGLAGGPSSYNEQFF. CDR3 DNA: TGTGCCAGCAGCCGCCTCGGAGGACTAGCGGGAGGGCCGAGCTCCTACAATGAGCAGTTCTTC.

The CDR3, as DNA: TGTGCCAGCAGCCCCAGGAGGGATATCTATGGCTACACCTTC. Its protein is CASSPRRDIYGYTF. The chain is built from TRBV9 and TRBJ1-2, with D uncertain. CDR1 is SGDLS and CDR2 is YYNGEE in the germline V gene. The CDR3 runs 14 residues. V lost 4 bases and J lost 4, with 14 bases in between.

This clone appeared once. The gene calls are TRBV14 and TRBJ2-3, with 7 bases that match TRBD2. CDR1 is SGHDN, CDR2 FVKESK, per germline. V dropped 4 bases and J dropped 1; count of bases not matched to a gene: 5. This CDR3 has 15 residues. The CDR3 spells CASSRGAGGTDTQYF. CDR3 DNA: TGTGCCAGCAGCCGGGGCGCGGGAGGCACAGATACGCAGTATTTT. Variable domain in full (rest from reference TRBV14 and TRBJ2-3): EAGVTQFPSHSVIEKGQTVTLRCDPISGHDNLYWYRRVMGKEIKFLLHFVKESKQDESGMPNNRFLAERTGGTYSTLKVQPAELEDSGVYFCASSRGAGGTDTQYFGPGTRLTVL.

There are a few counts of this clone. This chain joins TRBV19 and TRBJ2-2; D is possibly TRBD1 (5 bases). The ends were cut back, 5 bases at V and 5 bases at J, with 18 bases in the middle. The V gene's germline CDR1 is LNHDA and CDR2 SQIVND (reference sequence). This CDR3 is built from 16 residues. CDR3 region: CASSARRQTETGELFF. CDR3 nucleotides: TGTGCCAGTAGTGCGAGACGACAGACGGAGACCGGGGAGCTGTTTTTT.

The rearrangement links TRBV9 to TRBJ2-7; a weak D match, TRBD1 (5 bases). Trimming left V 3 bases short and J 9 bases short, with 7 bases between. The CDR3 consists of 10 residues. Germline CDR1 is SGDLS and CDR2 is YYNGEE. The DNA for the CDR3 is TGTGCCAGCAGCGCCCAGGGGCAGTACTTC. It is translated as CASSAQGQYF.

The V gene is TRBV9, the J gene TRBJ2-7; 8 bases are a match to TRBD2. Germline V gene sequence: CDR1 SGDLS, CDR2 YYNGEE. Losses at the gene ends were 0 bases for V and 2 bases for J; bases not matched to a gene: 7. The CDR3 totals 16 residues. The CDR3 region has the DNA TGTGCCAGCAGCGTAGGGGTTAGCGGGGAAACCTACGAGCAGTACTTC. It yields the protein CASSVGVSGETYEQYF.

This clone was recorded once. The rearrangement links TRBV27 to TRBJ2-1; 7 bases map to TRBD2. After removal of 0 bases from V and 7 bases from J, the junction contained 9 bases not matched to a gene. The CDR3 sequence is 16 residues long. Per the germline V gene, CDR1 is MNHEY and CDR2 is SMNVEV (reference sequence). DNA of the CDR3: TGTGCCAGCAGTTTATCGGGAGGGTTCCGGGAGAATGAGCAGTTCTTC. Amino acid sequence: CASSLSGGFRENEQFF.

This chain connects TRBV6-1 to TRBJ1-1, with 7 positions matching TRBD1. Germline-derived CDR1 and CDR2 are MNHNS and SASEGT. J gave up 4 bases and V 7 bases, and 6 bases lay outside the gene matches. The CDR3 has 13 amino acids. The CDR3 loop is CASNPQGPTEAFF. The CDR3 coding sequence is TGTGCCAGCAACCCACAGGGGCCCACTGAAGCTTTCTTT.

The rearrangement uses TRBV18 and TRBJ1-1; perhaps TRBD1 as D (6 bases). The V gene's germline CDR1 is KGHSH and CDR2 LQKENI. CDR3 length: 15 amino acids. V lost 1 base, J lost 1 base, and 10 bases lay in between. Here the CDR3 DNA reads TGTGCCAGCTCACCACAAGAGGGACAGAACACTGAAGCTTTCTTT. Encoded protein: CASSPQEGQNTEAFF.